This T cell receptor (beta chain) was recovered during a study of shared clonotypes between healthy human individuals (TCRdb year 2020). General notes on the study: The cohort included three men and a couple of women between 18 and 49 years of age. For each donor, CD4 naive and CD4 memory were each given three plates, CD8 naive was given two plates, and CD8 memory was given one plate. To estimate repertoire size and how much clonotypes are shared between individuals, the study performed deep sequencing of blood TCR repertoires from a handful of healthy adults. To increase sequencing depth and limit assay-specific biases, different laboratories used diverse techniques to prepare libraries and sequence TCR repertoires. Between about 0.9 and 10 billion PBMCs per donor were obtained by leukapheresis.

Using the deep immunoSEQ assay, multiplex PCR amplified TCR CDR3 regions from genomic DNA. Extracted genomic DNA from each cell subset was spread evenly across all wells of several immunoSEQ 96-well plates, with each plate serving as a replicate. Each replicate PCR for sorted subsets received around 200 ng genomic DNA, equal to roughly 30,000 T cell genomes. Purified libraries were quantified with a Qubit 3.0 fluorometer, sized on a Bioanalyzer 2100, and re-quantified with the KAPA Library Quantification kit. A separate single-read 150-cycle Illumina NextSeq 550 flow cell was used to sequence each immunoSEQ 96-well plate. The paper's processing steps were these. The immunoSEQ output contained only junctional sequences without quality scores, so filtering could not match that applied to full-length reads. To assign V/J genes and CDR3, sequences were annotated using PyIR, a Python wrapper for IgBLAST v1.9, with IMGT germline references. Reads with weak V/J assignments (E-value above 1e-6), missing CDR3, stop codons, out-of-frame junctions, or ambiguous translated residues were removed. V3J clonotypes were defined by identical inferred V gene, J gene, and CDR3 amino acid sequence. To compute the percentage overlap between repertoires, the number of shared unique clonotypes was divided by the size of the smaller repertoire. Three approaches were used to assess repertoire richness: RTK rarefaction, the Chao1 estimator, and Recon v2.1 estimates of unobserved clonotypes. For all TCRbeta clonotypes obtained by the gDNA method from several donors, generation probabilities were computed with OLGA. TCRdb carries this immuneACCESS record with in-frame sequences only. Its versions omit some clonotypes, under half of them owing to an unresolved V gene in the studies checked, with the rest unexplained. That table is the source of V, J and clone size, and D and trimming were worked out from the DNA. This sample is represented by about 670,000 clones; roughly 70% of them were singletons. Approximately 1.8% of the sample is taken by the ten largest.

The donors were healthy, HIV-negative adults who had no recently reported acute infections or vaccinations. Only Caucasian adults living in Nashville, Tennessee, USA were represented among the donors. Magnetic negative selection was used to enrich CD4+ T cells, after which naive cells were positively selected on CD45RA and the negative fraction became the memory subset. Blood was collected by leukapheresis, and PBMCs were isolated by Ficoll-Histopaque density gradient centrifugation and then cryopreserved in liquid nitrogen vapor phase. Purity and quantity of every magnetically sorted T cell population were checked by analytical flow cytometry. Each sorted fraction had its genomic DNA isolated and then quantified by UV absorbance on a Nanodrop 2000c. Details on this clone: Its antigen specificity is not known. The sample holds no much larger clone one base away, and base qualities are not on file.

The research as a whole found: The small number of donors limited the genetic and exposure-history diversity represented. Sampling was restricted to blood, and TCR repertoires in tissue are likely to differ from TCR repertoires in blood. Estimated clonotype richness was generally larger for naive than for memory subsets. When four donors were compared, the shared fraction of clonotypes was roughly 5% for naive CD4, roughly 3.3% for naive CD8, more than 2% for memory CD4, and roughly 0.4% for memory CD8. Rarefaction of sorted-subset datasets indicated incomplete sequencing despite the large sequencing depth. Clonotypes shared by all four sorted-subset donors showed higher generation probabilities than non-shared clonotypes. Based on pairwise subsampling, the degree of clonotype sharing among donors was expected to be affected by sequencing depth.

Sequencing was done on a sample of memory CD4+ T cells sorted from blood. The sample's cell subset or site label, decoded: CD45RA-negative fraction. This TCR was sampled from a woman in her twenties or thirties in good health.

The CDR3 protein: CASSVKTGPDTQYF. In nucleotide form, the sequence is TGCGCCAGCAGCGTAAAGACAGGGCCAGATACGCAGTATTTT. Recombination joined TRBV5-1 with TRBJ2-3; the central 7 bases match TRBD1. The germline V gene provides CDR1 SGHRS and CDR2 YFSETQ. The CDR3 goes from the cysteine to the phenylalanine over 14 residues. The retained sequence is limited to the CDR3, 42 bases, with the frame set at the first base. Relative to germline, V is missing 4 bases and J is missing 4 bases, with 6 bases of the junction outside any gene match.